The text below deals with one T cell receptor (beta chain). Its target is unknown. Assay used: immunoSEQ multiplex PCR; TCRdb lists only in-frame clones, some missing. Altogether fewer than 400,000 clones are present, under 90% being singletons, with the ten largest covering approximately 5.8%. The CDR3 length is 13 residues. Per germline, CDR1 SGHAT and CDR2 FQNNGV. Trimming stripped 4 bases from V and 3 bases from J, with 9 bases between. These data are taken from a study of Ad26.COV2.S vaccination and SARS-CoV-2 variants. Broader study findings: Marked by substantial breadth, spike-specific CD8+ and CD4+ T cell responses were reportedly seen after vaccination.

Specified treatment: roughly 20 received Ad26.COV2.S at low or high dose, single or two shots; roughly 5 received placebo; per-sample allocation not given. The study sampled participants on day 63 after the first vaccine or placebo injection. V gene TRBV11-2 combines with J gene TRBJ2-5; perhaps TRBD1 as D (6 bases). This clonotype was sampled from a person aged 18-65 years who received the Ad26.COV2.S COVID-19 vaccine or a placebo. The starting material was peripheral blood, obtained in a trial of Ad26.COV2.S vaccine versus placebo. CDR3 loop: CASSSTGKETQYF. The DNA of the CDR3 is TGTGCCAGCAGCTCTACAGGGAAAGAGACCCAGTACTTC.